The clone carrying this T cell receptor (beta chain) was seen a handful of times. This table comes from immunoSEQ multiplex PCR, and its TCRdb copy is limited to in-frame clones, with some not included. This sample has over 35,000 clones; less than 95% occur once, and the top ten carry more than 8%. These data originate in a study of T cell changes during pregnancy in multiple sclerosis. With 10 bases clipped from V and 1 base from J, the junction kept 10 bases outside the gene matches. The germline V gene has CDR1 MNHNS and CDR2 SASEGT. The CDR3 has 15 residues. The chain joins TRBV6-1 to TRBJ2-7; the match to TRBD1 covers 10 bases. This TCR derives from a female donor with multiple sclerosis, enrolled in a pregnancy study. This specimen consisted of CD8+ T cells from peripheral blood mononuclear cells, obtained in the first trimester of pregnancy. The CDR3: CATDLGQGGSYEQYF. The CDR3 nucleotides read TGTGCCACCGACCTCGGACAGGGGGGATCCTACGAGCAGTACTTC.